This T cell receptor (beta chain) was identified in a study of T cell repertoires in cytomegalovirus infection. In the study overall: Selection of CMV epitopes for the study included recently identified HLA-C-restricted and well-studied HLA-B-restricted ones. Public TCR beta signatures indicated both CMV infection and matching HLA type. Notes on the study in general: The study found HLA-C-restricted CMV-specific TCR beta clonotypes dominating the ex vivo response. Cumulative public TCR beta family frequency identified carriers of CMV plus the relevant HLA.

The length of the CDR3 is 16 residues. Between the trimmed V and J ends, which lost 7 bases and 5 bases, there was a span of 23 bases. In the case of this clonotype: Its specificity is unknown.

MiXCR, run by TCRdb on the reads, gives a single entry per CDR3 protein. Of around 71,000 distinct CDR3 sequences listed, approximately 40% were seen once; the top ten hold roughly 93%. This TCR derives from a human donor in good health (CMV status not recorded). Some clones in this sample may be carry-over from other donors' samples. The specimen was CD8+ T cells from cultured PBMCs, collected from culture after CMV antigen stimulation. The chain is built from TRBV12-3 or TRBV12-4 and TRBJ2-5, with D tentatively TRBD1 (6 bases). CDR3 region: CASTTGPGMMEETQYF. As DNA, the CDR3 is TGTGCCAGCACTACAGGGCCCGGAATGATGGAGGAGACCCAGTACTTC.